This passage covers 32 T cell receptor beta chains from one sample sequenced in a study of sequential checkpoint blockade in melanoma. Generated by immunoSEQ multiplex PCR, the TCRdb table keeps only in-frame clones and is missing some. The table lists thousands of clones, roughly a quarter of them singletons. Regarding treatment: randomized to nivolumab then ipilimumab (arm A) or the reverse (arm B). The material sequenced was tumor tissue (inferred from file names), taken from a patient given nivolumab and ipilimumab in sequence. These receptor sequences come from a human donor with melanoma.

This clone was recorded a few times. The chain has TRBV6-8 and TRBJ1-4, with 8 nucleotides matching TRBD1. Trimming cost V 5 bases and J 6 bases; bases outside gene matches: 5. Germline V gives CDR1 MNHGY, CDR2 SAAAGT. The CDR3 is 14 residues long. The CDR3 DNA reads TGTGCCAGCAGTCCGGGACAGGCCTATGAAAAACTGTTTTTT. Encoded protein: CASSPGQAYEKLFF.

A few counts support this clone. This chain connects TRBV4-1 to TRBJ2-1; 9 nucleotides align to TRBD2. The CDR3 contains 15 residues. With 2 bases clipped from V and 7 bases from J, the junction kept 6 bases outside the gene matches. Germline V CDR1 and CDR2: MGHRA, YSYEKL. CDR3 sequence (DNA): TGCGCCAGCAGCCAACGGGCGGGAGGGAGAAATGAGCAGTTCTTC. Its translation is CASSQRAGGRNEQFF.

This clone is large within its sample. The rearrangement uses TRBV28 and TRBJ2-3, with unresolved D. Germline values: CDR1 MDHEN, CDR2 SYDVKM. The CDR3 runs to 16 residues. With 4 bases removed from V and 2 bases from J, the gap between germline ends came to 16 bases. Here the CDR3 DNA reads TGTGCCAGCAGTTCCATCGGCCGCACCACCACAGATACGCAGTATTTT. The encoded protein is CASSSIGRTTTDTQYF.

This clone was seen just once. This rearrangement joins TRBV18 to TRBJ2-2; D gene unclear. Germline CDR1 and CDR2: KGHSH and LQKENI. Between the trimmed V and J ends, which lost 2 bases and 4 bases, there was a span of 5 bases. CDR3 length equals 13 residues. This CDR3 reads CASSPLSTGELFF. DNA for the CDR3: TGTGCCAGCTCACCATTGAGCACCGGGGAGCTGTTTTTT.

This clone was seen more than once but under ten times. The chain carries TRBV25-1 and TRBJ1-2, with D possibly matching TRBD1 (6 bases). This CDR3 has 13 residues. The V end lost 7 bases, the J end lost 3 bases, and 12 bases lay between the germline ends. The germline CDR1 and CDR2 sequences are MGHDK and SYGVNS. CDR3 protein: CASNGGADYGYTF. In DNA form, the CDR3 reads TGTGCCAGCAACGGGGGCGCTGACTATGGCTACACCTTC.

This clone was found a few times. V gene TRBV11-3 combines with J gene TRBJ2-7; TRBD1 aligns across 8 bases. Germline CDR1 and CDR2: SGHNT and YENEEA. This CDR3 spans 18 amino acids. Trimming removed 4 bases from V and 9 bases from J; junction bases left unmatched: 23. This CDR3 reads CASSSDRAKNPIYFGQYF. CDR3 coding DNA: TGTGCCAGCAGCTCGGACAGGGCAAAAAACCCGATCTATTTCGGGCAGTACTTC.

The chain carries TRBV19 and TRBJ2-2, with no clear D. The germline CDR1 and CDR2 sequences are LNHDA and SQIVND (reference sequence). Trimming removed 5 bases at V and 4 bases at J, with 20 bases between. CDR3 length equals 17 residues. The CDR3 DNA reads TGTGCCAGTAGTCCCCGAGGAGCCGACAAGTTCACCGGGGAGCTGTTTTTT. It encodes CASSPRGADKFTGELFF.

This clone has just a few counts. The genes are TRBV15 and TRBJ1-1; D not resolved. Germline CDR1 reads LNHNV; CDR2 reads YYDKDF (reference sequence). V dropped 4 bases and J dropped 1 base, with 10 bases sitting between them. The CDR3 is 14 residues long. The CDR3 loop reads CATSMKRGNTEAFF. The CDR3 DNA follows: TGTGCCACCAGCATGAAACGGGGGAACACTGAAGCTTTCTTT.

This clone was observed a few times. The chain combines TRBV11-3 with TRBJ2-1, with 13 bases lining up with TRBD2. The germline V gene has CDR1 SGHNT and CDR2 YENEEA. This CDR3 spans 14 amino acids. V shed 6 bases and J 8 bases; nucleotides not matched to a gene: 4. The CDR3 spells CASRPGLAGDEQFF. The CDR3 DNA is TGTGCCAGCAGGCCTGGACTAGCGGGGGATGAGCAGTTCTTC.

In its sample, this clone is large (0.1 to 1%). The genes are TRBV19 and TRBJ1-3; no reliable D call. Per germline, CDR1 LNHDA and CDR2 SQIVND (reference sequence). The CDR3 has 14 amino acids. V lost 7 bases, J lost 0 bases, and 10 bases lay in between. CDR3 sequence reads: CASISLTSGNTIYF. CDR3 bases: TGTGCCAGTATTAGCCTTACCTCTGGAAACACCATATATTTT.

The table lists this clone with a few counts. This chain uses TRBV9 with TRBJ1-4, with 9 bases aligning to TRBD1. Germline CDR1 and CDR2: SGDLS and YYNGEE. V gave up 4 bases and J gave up 8 bases; unmatched junction bases: 9. The CDR3 length is 15 residues. This CDR3 reads CASSPRDRVREKLFF. CDR3 nucleotide sequence: TGTGCCAGCAGCCCGCGGGACAGGGTGAGGGAAAAACTGTTTTTT.

This clone came up a few times. The chain links TRBV28 to TRBJ1-3; D is unresolved. The CDR3 runs 13 residues. Germline V gene lookup returns CDR1 MDHEN and CDR2 SYDVKM. The V gene lost 5 bases and the J gene lost 7 bases, with 12 bases spanning the gap. CDR3 region: CASSQQKLNTIYF. In DNA form, the CDR3 reads TGTGCCAGCAGTCAACAAAAGTTGAACACCATATATTTT.

The CDR3 is CASSPLGASYEQYF. The CDR3 DNA reads TGTGCCAGCAGTCCTTTGGGAGCCTCCTACGAGCAGTACTTC. The rearrangement links TRBV25-1 to TRBJ2-7; TRBD2 is a possible D gene (5 bases). Trimming shortened V by 5 bases and J by 0 bases, and 11 bases separated the two germline ends. The CDR3 runs 14 residues. Germline CDR1 MGHDK, CDR2 SYGVNS.

The chain links TRBV5-1 to TRBJ1-1, with 8 bases lining up with TRBD1. V lost 4 bases to trimming and J lost 2 bases; unmatched junction nucleotides: 10. The germline V gene encodes CDR1 SGHRS and CDR2 YFSETQ. CDR3 length: 16 amino acids. In nucleotides, the CDR3 is TGCGCCAGCAGCGACACCGGACAGGGAAGAAACACTGAAGCTTTCTTT. This encodes CASSDTGQGRNTEAFF.

V and J are TRBV19 and TRBJ1-5, with no clear D. With 1 base removed from V and 2 bases from J, the gap between germline ends came to 9 bases. Germline V gives CDR1 LNHDA, CDR2 SQIVND (reference sequence). This CDR3 is built from 15 residues. The CDR3 DNA reads TGTGCCAGTAGTATAGGGGGTGGAGGCAATCAGCCCCAGCATTTT. Amino acids: CASSIGGGGNQPQHF.

The genes are TRBV28 and TRBJ1-1, with TRBD1 identical over 8 bases. CDR1 and CDR2 (germline): MDHEN, SYDVKM. J gave up 1 base and V 6 bases, and 7 bases lay outside the gene matches. The CDR3 consists of 15 residues. Here the CDR3 reads CASRWDRLTNTEAFF. The CDR3 nucleotides are TGTGCCAGCAGATGGGACAGGCTAACGAACACTGAAGCTTTCTTT.

The chain joins TRBV5-1 to TRBJ2-1; 12 positions agree with TRBD2. The CDR3 spans 18 residues. V was clipped by 0 bases and J by 2 bases; unmatched bases: 6. Germline CDR1 SGHRS, CDR2 YFSETQ. This CDR3 reads CASSLGLAGGPAYNEQFF. The CDR3 region has the DNA TGCGCCAGCAGCTTGGGGCTAGCGGGAGGGCCCGCCTACAATGAGCAGTTCTTC.

This clone was detected only a few times. The chain recombines TRBV6-8 with TRBJ2-1; 11 bases align to TRBD2. The junction had 4 bases not matched to a gene; V was cut back by 8 bases and J by 4 bases. Germline V gene sequence: CDR1 MNHGY, CDR2 SAAAGT. CDR3 length: 14 residues. The CDR3 here is CASLGLAEYNEQFF. The CDR3 DNA is TGTGCCAGCCTGGGACTAGCGGAATACAATGAGCAGTTCTTC.

This clone was counted a few times. V gene TRBV28 combines with J gene TRBJ1-2, with D tentatively TRBD1 (6 bases). CDR3 length: 14 amino acids. Trimming stripped 6 bases from V and 3 bases from J, with 14 bases between. Germline V lookup: CDR1 MDHEN, CDR2 SYDVKM. CDR3 loop: CASSRGNRDYGYTF. In nucleotides, the CDR3 is TGTGCCAGCAGCCGGGGGAACAGGGACTATGGCTACACCTTC.

The chain carries TRBV28 and TRBJ1-4, with D maybe TRBD1 (6 bases). Germline CDR1 is MDHEN and CDR2 is SYDVKM. The CDR3 runs to 16 residues. V was clipped by 2 bases and J by 3 bases, with 13 bases between them. The CDR3 nucleotides are TGTGCCAGCAGTTTAGACGCGGACAGCTCTAATGAAAAACTGTTTTTT. This gives the protein CASSLDADSSNEKLFF.

By share, this clone counts as medium-sized. V and J are TRBV6-8 and TRBJ2-5, with unresolved D. Germline V gene sequence: CDR1 MNHGY, CDR2 SAAAGT. V was cut by 2 bases and J by 5 bases, with 9 bases left in between. The CDR3 has 13 amino acids. This CDR3 is CASSYLWPETQYF. In nucleotides, the CDR3 is TGTGCCAGCAGTTACCTGTGGCCGGAGACCCAGTACTTC.

V and J are TRBV15 and TRBJ2-2; a possible D gene is TRBD1 (7 bases). The V end lost 0 bases, the J end lost 6 bases, and 23 bases lay between the germline ends. The V gene's germline CDR1 is LNHNV and CDR2 YYDKDF (reference sequence). The CDR3 contains 19 residues. CDR3 bases: TGTGCCACCAGCAGAGATTATCGTGGAGGGGGCGGGAAGGCCGGGGAGCTGTTTTTT. The encoded protein is CATSRDYRGGGGKAGELFF. The full variable domain, rest sourced from reference TRBV15 and TRBJ2-2, is DAMVIQNPRYQVTQFGKPVTLSCSQTLNHNVMYWYQQKSSQAPKLLFHYYDKDFNNEADTPDNFQSRRPNTSFCFLDIRSPGLGDTAMYLCATSRDYRGGGGKAGELFFGEGSRLTVL.

This clone has a handful of counts. This sequence joins TRBV28 and TRBJ1-3; D is perhaps TRBD1 (5 bases). Germline V gives CDR1 MDHEN, CDR2 SYDVKM. The CDR3 consists of 15 residues. Trimming shortened V by 8 bases and J by 0 bases, and 14 bases separated the two germline ends. CDR3 coding DNA: TGTGCCAGCCGGGACTTTTCCAGCTCTGGAAACACCATATATTTT. Protein product: CASRDFSSSGNTIYF. Complete variable domain (other parts from reference TRBV28 and TRBJ1-3): DVKVTQSSRYLVKRTGEKVFLECVQDMDHENMFWYRQDPGLGLRLIYFSYDVKMKEKGDIPEGYSVSREKKERFSLILESASTNQTSMYLCASRDFSSSGNTIYFGEGSWLTVV.

This chain joins TRBV6-8 and TRBJ2-5; 8 bases map to TRBD2. The CDR3 is 16 residues long. Trimming at V came to 6 bases and at J to 6 bases, leaving 15 bases not matched to a gene. The germline CDR1 and CDR2 sequences are MNHGY and SAAAGT. For the CDR3, the DNA is TGTGCCAGCAGGCTGGGGTTGGGTAGCGGGGTAAAGACCCAGTACTTC. Translating it yields CASRLGLGSGVKTQYF.

This clone was counted many times. The chain carries TRBV11-3 and TRBJ1-2, with D possibly TRBD1 on 6 matching bases. Trimming stripped 3 bases from V and 3 bases from J, with 14 bases between. There are 15 residues in the CDR3. Germline assignment: CDR1 SGHNT and CDR2 YENEEA. The CDR3 region has the DNA TGTGCCAGCAGCTTGGGGTCAGGGGAGGACTATGGCTACACCTTC. It translates to CASSLGSGEDYGYTF.

The rearrangement links TRBV28 to TRBJ1-2; D is ambiguous. Germline CDR1 is MDHEN and CDR2 is SYDVKM. The CDR3 has 17 amino acids. Trimming took 8 bases from V and 3 from J, leaving 25 bases between them. This CDR3 reads CASSPLISGSEDYGYTF. The CDR3 region has the DNA TGTGCCAGCTCCCCTCTAATTTCCGGGTCGGAGGACTATGGCTACACCTTC.

V is TRBV19 and J is TRBJ1-2; 7 bases line up with TRBD1. CDR1 and CDR2 from the germline V gene are LNHDA and SQIVND (reference sequence). After removal of 3 bases from V and 8 bases from J, the junction contained 3 bases not matched to a gene. The CDR3 extends over 12 amino acids. The CDR3, as DNA: TGTGCCAGTAGTATGGGACAGCTCGGCTACACCTTC. It encodes CASSMGQLGYTF.

This clone was detected only a few times. The CDR3 DNA follows: TGTGCCAGCTCACCGACTGGTGGCGGTGGGGAGCAGTTCTTC. Translation gives CASSPTGGGGEQFF. V is TRBV18 and J is TRBJ2-1; D unresolved. Germline CDR1 KGHSH, CDR2 LQKENI. This CDR3 contains 14 residues. V shed 3 bases and J shed 10 bases, with 16 bases lying between them.

This clone was counted only a few times. The chain recombines TRBV11-3 with TRBJ2-2; TRBD2 agrees at 11 bases. CDR3 length: 15 amino acids. Germline V gene lookup returns CDR1 SGHNT and CDR2 YENEEA. J was trimmed by 4 bases and V by 5 bases; bases with no gene match: 3. CDR3 in amino acids: CASSLSGRATGELFF. The CDR3 coding sequence is TGTGCCAGCAGCCTTAGCGGGAGGGCCACCGGGGAGCTGTTTTTT.

At least ten counts were recorded for this clone. V is TRBV9 and J is TRBJ2-5; 7 bases align to TRBD1. The CDR3 is made up of 14 amino acids. CDR1 is SGDLS and CDR2 is YYNGEE in the germline V gene. Trimming took 2 bases from V and 5 from J; bases not matched to a gene: 6. The CDR3 coding sequence is TGTGCCAGCAGCGTTAATCACAGGGGTGAGACCCAGTACTTC. Translating it yields CASSVNHRGETQYF.

This clone was recorded many times. This chain uses TRBV7-7 with TRBJ2-1; TRBD1 is a possible D gene (8 bases). Germline CDR1 reads SSHAT; CDR2 reads FNYEAQ (reference sequence). The V gene lost 1 base and the J gene lost 10 bases, with 20 bases spanning the gap. This CDR3 is 16 amino acids long. DNA of the CDR3: TGTGCCAGCAGCTTAGGGACAGGGAGCGGGATGGGGGAGCAGTTCTTC. Amino acid sequence: CASSLGTGSGMGEQFF.

This chain links TRBV19 with TRBJ1-1, with D possibly TRBD1 on 5 matching bases. CDR1 and CDR2 (germline): LNHDA, SQIVND (reference sequence). The CDR3 sequence is 14 residues long. V lost 7 bases, J lost 2 bases, and 14 bases lay in between. The DNA for the CDR3 is TGTGCCAGTAACCCCCGGGACGGCAACACTGAAGCTTTCTTT. It specifies CASNPRDGNTEAFF. Supplemented by reference TRBV19 and TRBJ1-1, the full variable domain reads DGGITQSPKYLFRKEGQNVTLSCEQNLNHDAMYWYRQDPGQGLRLIYYSQIVNDFQKGDIAEGYSVSREKKESFPLTVTSAQKNPTAFYLCASNPRDGNTEAFFGQGTRLTVV.